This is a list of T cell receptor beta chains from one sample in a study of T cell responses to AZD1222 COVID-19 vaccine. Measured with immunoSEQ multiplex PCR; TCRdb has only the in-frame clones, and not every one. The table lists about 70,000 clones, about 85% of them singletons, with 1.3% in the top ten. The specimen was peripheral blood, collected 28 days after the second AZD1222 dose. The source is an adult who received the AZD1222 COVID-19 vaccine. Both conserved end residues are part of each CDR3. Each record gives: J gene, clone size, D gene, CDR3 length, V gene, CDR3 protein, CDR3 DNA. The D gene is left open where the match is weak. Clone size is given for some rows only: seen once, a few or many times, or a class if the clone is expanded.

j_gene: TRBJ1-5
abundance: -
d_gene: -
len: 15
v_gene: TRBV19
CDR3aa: CASRPERGSNQPQHF
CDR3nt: TGTGCCAGTCGCCCCGAACGGGGAAGCAATCAGCCCCAGCATTTT

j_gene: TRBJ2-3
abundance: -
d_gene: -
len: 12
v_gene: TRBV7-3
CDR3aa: CASSLGEDTQYF
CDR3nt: TGTGCCAGCAGCTTAGGGGAAGATACGCAGTATTTT

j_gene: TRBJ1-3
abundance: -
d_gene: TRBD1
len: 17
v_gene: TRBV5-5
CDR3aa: CASSLGGQGISGNTIYF
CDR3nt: TGTGCCAGCAGCTTGGGGGGACAGGGGATTTCTGGAAACACCATATATTTT

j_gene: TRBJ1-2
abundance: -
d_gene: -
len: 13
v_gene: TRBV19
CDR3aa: CASSMFANYGYTF
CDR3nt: TGTGCCAGTAGTATGTTTGCTAACTATGGCTACACCTTC

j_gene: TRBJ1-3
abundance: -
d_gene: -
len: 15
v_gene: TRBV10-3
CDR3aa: CAIKRDTSSGNTIYF
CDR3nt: TGTGCCATCAAACGGGACACAAGCTCTGGAAACACCATATATTTT

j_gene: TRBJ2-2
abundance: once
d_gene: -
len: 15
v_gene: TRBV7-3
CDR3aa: CASSLSGRNTGELFF
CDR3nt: TGTGCCAGCAGCTTAAGCGGTCGGAACACCGGGGAGCTGTTTTTT

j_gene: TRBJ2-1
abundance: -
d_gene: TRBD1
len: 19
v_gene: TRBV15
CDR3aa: CATSRDRPGTGGTYNEQFF
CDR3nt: TGTGCCACCAGCAGAGATCGCCCCGGGACAGGGGGAACGTACAATGAGCAGTTCTTC

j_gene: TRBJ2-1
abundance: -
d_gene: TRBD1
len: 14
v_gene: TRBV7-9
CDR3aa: CASSLAPGGNEQFF
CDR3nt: TGTGCCAGCAGCTTAGCGCCAGGGGGCAATGAGCAGTTCTTC

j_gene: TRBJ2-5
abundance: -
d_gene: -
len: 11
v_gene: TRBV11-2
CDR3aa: CASSFSETQYF
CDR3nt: TGTGCCAGCAGCTTTTCGGAGACCCAGTACTTC

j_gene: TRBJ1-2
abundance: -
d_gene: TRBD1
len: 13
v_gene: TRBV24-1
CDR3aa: CATSDGQGDGYTF
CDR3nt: TGTGCCACCAGTGATGGACAGGGTGATGGCTACACCTTC

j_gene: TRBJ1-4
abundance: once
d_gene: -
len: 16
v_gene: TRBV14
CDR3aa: CASSQDRRRANEKLFF
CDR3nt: TGTGCCAGCAGCCAAGATAGGCGCCGGGCTAATGAAAAACTGTTTTTT

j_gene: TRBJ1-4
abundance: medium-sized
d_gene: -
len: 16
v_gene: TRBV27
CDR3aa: CASSPILQGGNEKLFF
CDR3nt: TGTGCCAGCAGTCCTATACTACAGGGTGGGAACGAAAAACTGTTTTTT

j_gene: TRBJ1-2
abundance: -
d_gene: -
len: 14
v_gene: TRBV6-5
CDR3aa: CASSSNSGNYGYTF
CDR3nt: TGTGCCAGCAGTTCCAACAGCGGGAACTATGGCTACACCTTC

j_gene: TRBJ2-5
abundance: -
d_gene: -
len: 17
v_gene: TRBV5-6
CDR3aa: CASSLSPRALSQETQYF
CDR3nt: TGTGCCAGCAGCCTCTCCCCTAGGGCCCTATCCCAAGAGACCCAGTACTTC

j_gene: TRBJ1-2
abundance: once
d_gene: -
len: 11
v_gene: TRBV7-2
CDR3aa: CASSPFDGYTF
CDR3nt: TGTGCCAGCAGCCCTTTTGACGGCTACACCTTC

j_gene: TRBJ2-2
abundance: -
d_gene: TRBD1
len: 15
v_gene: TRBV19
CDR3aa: CASTSTGGYTGELFF
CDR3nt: TGTGCCAGTACTTCAACAGGGGGCTACACCGGGGAGCTGTTTTTT

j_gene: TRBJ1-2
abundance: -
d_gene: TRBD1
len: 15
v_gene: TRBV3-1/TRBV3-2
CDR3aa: CASSQGDRVLYGYTF
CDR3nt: TGTGCCAGCAGCCAAGGGGACAGGGTTCTTTACGGCTACACCTTC

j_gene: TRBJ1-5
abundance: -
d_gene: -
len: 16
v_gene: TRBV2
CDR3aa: CASKYGPGQKNQPQHF
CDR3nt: TGTGCCAGCAAGTATGGGCCTGGACAGAAGAATCAGCCCCAGCATTTT

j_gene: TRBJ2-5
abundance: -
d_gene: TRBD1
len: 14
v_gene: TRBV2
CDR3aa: CASTLQGAEETQYF
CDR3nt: TGTGCCAGCACCTTACAGGGGGCGGAAGAGACCCAGTACTTC

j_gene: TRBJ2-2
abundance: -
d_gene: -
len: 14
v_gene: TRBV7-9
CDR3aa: CASSFSKTTGELFF
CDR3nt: TGTGCCAGCAGCTTTAGTAAGACCACCGGGGAGCTGTTTTTT

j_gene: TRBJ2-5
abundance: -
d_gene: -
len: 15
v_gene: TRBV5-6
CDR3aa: CASLPDGGLKETQYF
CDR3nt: TGTGCCAGTCTCCCCGACGGGGGGCTGAAGGAGACCCAGTACTTC

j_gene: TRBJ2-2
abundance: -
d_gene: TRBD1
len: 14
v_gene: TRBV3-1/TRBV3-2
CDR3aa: CASSQRGRTGELFF
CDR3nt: TGTGCCAGCAGCCAGAGGGGGCGCACCGGGGAGCTGTTTTTT

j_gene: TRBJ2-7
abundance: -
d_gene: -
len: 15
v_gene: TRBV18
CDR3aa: CASSPRMEPGDEQYF
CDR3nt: TGTGCCAGCTCACCCCGGATGGAGCCCGGGGACGAGCAGTACTTC

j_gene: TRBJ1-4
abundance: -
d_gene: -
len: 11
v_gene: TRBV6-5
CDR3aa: CASAGNEKLFF
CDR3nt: TGTGCCAGCGCGGGGAATGAAAAACTGTTTTTT

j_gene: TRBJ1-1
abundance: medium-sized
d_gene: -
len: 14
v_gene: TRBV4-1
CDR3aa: CASRGVLLNTEAFF
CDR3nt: TGCGCCAGCAGGGGCGTGTTGTTGAACACTGAAGCTTTCTTT

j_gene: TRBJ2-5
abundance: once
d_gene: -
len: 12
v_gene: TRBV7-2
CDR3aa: CASRRTQETQYF
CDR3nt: TGTGCCAGCAGGCGGACACAAGAGACCCAGTACTTC

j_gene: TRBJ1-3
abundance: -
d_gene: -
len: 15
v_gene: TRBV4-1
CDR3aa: CASRPSFVYGNTIYF
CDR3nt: TGCGCCAGCAGGCCCTCCTTCGTGTACGGAAACACCATATATTTT

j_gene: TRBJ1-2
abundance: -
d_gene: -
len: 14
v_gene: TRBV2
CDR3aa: CASTQPTLNYGYTF
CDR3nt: TGTGCCAGCACACAGCCTACTCTTAACTATGGCTACACCTTC

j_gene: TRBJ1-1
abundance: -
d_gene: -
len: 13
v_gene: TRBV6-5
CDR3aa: CASIARGYTEAFF
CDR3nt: TGTGCCAGCATAGCCCGGGGATACACTGAAGCTTTCTTT

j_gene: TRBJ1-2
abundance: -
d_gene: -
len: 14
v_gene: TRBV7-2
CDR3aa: CASSARHQSYGYTF
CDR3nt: TGTGCCAGCAGCGCCAGACACCAGAGTTATGGCTACACCTTC

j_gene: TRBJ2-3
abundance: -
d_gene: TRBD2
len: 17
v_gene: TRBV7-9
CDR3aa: CASSLGLAGGSTDTQYF
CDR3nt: TGTGCCAGCAGCCTGGGACTAGCGGGAGGGAGCACAGATACGCAGTATTTT

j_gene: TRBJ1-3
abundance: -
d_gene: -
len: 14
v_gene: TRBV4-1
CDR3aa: CASSQDLIGNTIYF
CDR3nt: TGCGCCAGCAGCCAAGATCTAATTGGAAACACCATATATTTT

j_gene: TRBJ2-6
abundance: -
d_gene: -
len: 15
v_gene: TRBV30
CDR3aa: CASANRVSGANVLTF
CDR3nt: TGTGCCTCAGCAAACAGGGTATCTGGGGCCAACGTCCTGACTTTC

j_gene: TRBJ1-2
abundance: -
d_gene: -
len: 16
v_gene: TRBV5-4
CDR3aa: CASSWGGGGVDYGYTF
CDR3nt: TGTGCCAGCAGCTGGGGTGGTGGAGGGGTGGACTATGGCTACACCTTC

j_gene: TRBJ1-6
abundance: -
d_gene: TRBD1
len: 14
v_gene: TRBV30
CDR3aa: CAWKGTGEYSPLHF
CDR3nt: TGTGCCTGGAAGGGGACAGGGGAGTATTCACCCCTCCACTTT

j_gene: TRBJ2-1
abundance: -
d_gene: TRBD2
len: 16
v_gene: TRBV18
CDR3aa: CASSPEGLAGGIEQFF
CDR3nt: TGTGCCAGCTCACCTGAGGGACTAGCGGGAGGAATTGAGCAGTTCTTC

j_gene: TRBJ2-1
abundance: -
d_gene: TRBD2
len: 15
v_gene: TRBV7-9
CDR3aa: CASSLTSGRALEQFF
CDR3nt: TGTGCCAGCAGCCTGACTAGCGGGAGGGCCCTGGAGCAGTTCTTC

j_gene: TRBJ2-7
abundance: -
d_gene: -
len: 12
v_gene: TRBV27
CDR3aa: CASSFVGHEQYF
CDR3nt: TGTGCCAGCAGTTTTGTTGGTCACGAGCAGTACTTC

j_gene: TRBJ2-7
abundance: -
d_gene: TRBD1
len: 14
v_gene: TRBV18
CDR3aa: CASSQDRGLYEQYF
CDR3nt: TGTGCCAGCTCACAGGACAGGGGGTTATACGAGCAGTACTTC

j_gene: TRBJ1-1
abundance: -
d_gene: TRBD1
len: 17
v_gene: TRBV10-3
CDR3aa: CAISESLAGGMNTEAFF
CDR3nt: TGTGCCATCAGTGAGTCGTTGGCAGGGGGCATGAACACTGAAGCTTTCTTT

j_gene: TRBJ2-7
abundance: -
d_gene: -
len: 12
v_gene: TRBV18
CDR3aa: CASSPGRYEQYF
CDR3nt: TGTGCCAGCTCACCGGGGAGGTACGAGCAGTACTTC

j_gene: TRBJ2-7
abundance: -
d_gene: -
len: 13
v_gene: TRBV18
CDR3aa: CASSPLHVYEQYF
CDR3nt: TGTGCCAGCTCACCATTACACGTCTACGAGCAGTACTTC

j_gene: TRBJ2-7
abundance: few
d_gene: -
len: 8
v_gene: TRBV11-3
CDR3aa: CAGDGQYF
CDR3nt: TGTGCCGGGGATGGGCAGTACTTC

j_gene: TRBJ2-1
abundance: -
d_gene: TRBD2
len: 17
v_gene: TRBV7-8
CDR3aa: CASRSAGSSGSRDEQFF
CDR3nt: TGTGCCAGCAGATCCGCAGGTAGTAGCGGGAGTCGAGATGAGCAGTTCTTC

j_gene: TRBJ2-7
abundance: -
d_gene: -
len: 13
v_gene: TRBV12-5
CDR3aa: CASGPGAGREQYF
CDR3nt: TGTGCTAGTGGCCCCGGGGCAGGGCGCGAGCAGTACTTC

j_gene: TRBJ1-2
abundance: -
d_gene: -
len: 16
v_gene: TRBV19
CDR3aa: CASRQPGRQGDYGYTF
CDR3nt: TGTGCCAGTAGGCAACCGGGACGCCAAGGGGACTATGGCTACACCTTC

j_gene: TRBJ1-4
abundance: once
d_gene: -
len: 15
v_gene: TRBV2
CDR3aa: CASRNQQATNEKLFF
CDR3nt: TGTGCCAGCCGCAACCAACAGGCAACTAATGAAAAACTGTTTTTT

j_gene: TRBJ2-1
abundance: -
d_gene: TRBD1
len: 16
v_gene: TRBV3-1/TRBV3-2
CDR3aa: CASSPRTGYSYNEQFF
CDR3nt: TGTGCCAGCAGCCCCCGGACAGGGTACTCCTACAATGAGCAGTTCTTC

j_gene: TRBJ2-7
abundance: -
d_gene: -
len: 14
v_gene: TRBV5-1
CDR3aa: CASSQSGKNYEQYF
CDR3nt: TGCGCCAGCAGCCAGTCCGGGAAAAACTACGAGCAGTACTTC